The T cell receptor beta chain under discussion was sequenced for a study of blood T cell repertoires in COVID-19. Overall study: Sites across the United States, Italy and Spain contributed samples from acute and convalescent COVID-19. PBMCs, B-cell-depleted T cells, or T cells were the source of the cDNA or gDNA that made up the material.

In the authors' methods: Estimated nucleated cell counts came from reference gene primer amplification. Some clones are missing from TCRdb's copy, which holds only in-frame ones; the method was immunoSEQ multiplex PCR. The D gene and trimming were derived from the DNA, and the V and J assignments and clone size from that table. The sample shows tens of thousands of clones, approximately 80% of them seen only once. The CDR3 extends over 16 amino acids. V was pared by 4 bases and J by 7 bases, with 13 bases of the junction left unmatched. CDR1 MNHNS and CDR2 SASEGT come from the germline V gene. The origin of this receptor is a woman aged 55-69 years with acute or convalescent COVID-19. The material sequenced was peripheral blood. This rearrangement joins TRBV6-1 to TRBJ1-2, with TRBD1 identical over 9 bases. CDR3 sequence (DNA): TGTGCCAGCAGTGGACCAGTTGGGACAGGGAGGGGTGGCTACACCTTC. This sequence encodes CASSGPVGTGRGGYTF.